Sequencing of this T cell receptor (beta chain) was carried out in a study of blood T cells in healthy people across ages. Study-wide results and limits: Per-million-T-cell TCR beta diversity fell roughly linearly with age.

Trimming shortened V by 8 bases and J by 0 bases, and 5 bases separated the two germline ends. Germline loops: CDR1 SEHNR, CDR2 FQNEAQ (reference sequence). The CDR3 length is 13 residues. This clonotype has only a few counts. Its antigen is unidentified. The authors ran a second PCR of about 6 to 11 cycles using a sample-barcoded 5' primer and a J-beta primer mix. TCRdb itself ran the 5' RACE reads through MiXCR, one entry per CDR3 protein. This sample has some 1.4 million distinct CDR3 sequences, with around two fifths found just once. This clonotype was obtained from a woman under 30 in good health. The rearrangement joins TRBV7-9 to TRBJ2-6, with D unclear. Specimen: blood. The CDR3 sequence: CASQISGANVLTF. The CDR3 DNA reads TGTGCCAGCCAGATCTCTGGGGCCAACGTCCTGACTTTC.